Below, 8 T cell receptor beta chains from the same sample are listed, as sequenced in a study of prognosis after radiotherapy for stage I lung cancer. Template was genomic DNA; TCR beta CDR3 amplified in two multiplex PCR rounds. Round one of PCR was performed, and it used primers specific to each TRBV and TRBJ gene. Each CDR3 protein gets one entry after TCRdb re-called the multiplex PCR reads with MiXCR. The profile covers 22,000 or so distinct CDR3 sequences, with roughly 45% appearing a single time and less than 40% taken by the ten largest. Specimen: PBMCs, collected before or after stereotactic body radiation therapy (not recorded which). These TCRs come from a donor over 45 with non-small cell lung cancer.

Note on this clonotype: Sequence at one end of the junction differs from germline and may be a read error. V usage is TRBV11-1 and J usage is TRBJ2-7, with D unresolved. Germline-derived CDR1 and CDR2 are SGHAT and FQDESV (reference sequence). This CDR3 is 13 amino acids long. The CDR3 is CTSRKTGTYEQYF. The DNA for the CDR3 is TGTACCAGCAGAAAGACTGGCACCTACGAGCAGTACTTC.

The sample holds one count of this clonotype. CDR3 nucleotides: TGTGCCAGCAGCCCCAGGAGCTACGAGCAGTACTTC. Protein: CASSPRSYEQYF. The chain is built from TRBV2 and TRBJ2-7; D gene unclear. The CDR3 is made up of 12 amino acids. Deletions cut 6 bases from V and 3 bases from J, with 9 bases between. In germline, CDR1 is SNHLY, CDR2 FYNNEI. The variable domain in full, with the rest retrieved from reference TRBV2 and TRBJ2-7, is EPEVTQTPSHQVTQMGQEVILRCVPISNHLYFYWYRQILGQKVEFLVSFYNNEISEKSEIFDDQFSVERPDGSNFTLKIRSTKLEDSAMYFCASSPRSYEQYFGPGTRLTVT.

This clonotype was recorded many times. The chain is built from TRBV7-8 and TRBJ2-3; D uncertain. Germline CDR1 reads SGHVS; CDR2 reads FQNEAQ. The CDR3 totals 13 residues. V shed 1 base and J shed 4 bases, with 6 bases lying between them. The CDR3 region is CASSLVIPDTQYF. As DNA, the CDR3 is TGTGCCAGCAGCTTAGTTATCCCAGATACGCAGTATTTT.

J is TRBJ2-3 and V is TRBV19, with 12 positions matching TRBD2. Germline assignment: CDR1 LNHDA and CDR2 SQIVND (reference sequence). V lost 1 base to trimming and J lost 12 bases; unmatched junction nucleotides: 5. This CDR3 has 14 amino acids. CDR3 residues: CASSIVVTSGSQYF. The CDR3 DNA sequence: TGTGCCAGTAGTATAGTTGTGACTAGCGGGAGTCAGTATTTT.

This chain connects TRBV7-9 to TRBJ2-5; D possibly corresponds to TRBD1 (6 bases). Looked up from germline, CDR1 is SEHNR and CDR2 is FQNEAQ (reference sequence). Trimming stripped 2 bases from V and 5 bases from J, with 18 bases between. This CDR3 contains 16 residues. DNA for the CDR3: TGTGCCAGCAGCTTAAATGACAGGTGGCTTTATGAGACCCAGTACTTC. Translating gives CASSLNDRWLYETQYF. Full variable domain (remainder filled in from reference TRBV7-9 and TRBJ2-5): DTGVSQNPRHKITKRGQNVTFRCDPISEHNRLYWYRQTLGQGPEFLTYFQNEAQLEKSRLLSDRFSAERPKGSFSTLEIQRTEQGDSAMYLCASSLNDRWLYETQYFGPGTRLLVL.

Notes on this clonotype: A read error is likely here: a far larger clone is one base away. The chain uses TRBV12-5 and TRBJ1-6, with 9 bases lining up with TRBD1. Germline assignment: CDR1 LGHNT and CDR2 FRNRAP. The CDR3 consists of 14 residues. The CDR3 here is CASGLGTGKTEDFF. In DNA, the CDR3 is TGTGCTAGTGGTTTAGGGACAGGGAAGACTGAAGATTTCTTT. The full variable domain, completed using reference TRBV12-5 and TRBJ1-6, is DARVTQTPRHKVTEMGQEVTMRCQPILGHNTVFWYRQTMMQGLELLAYFRNRAPLDDSGMPKDRFSAEMPDATLATLKIQPSEPRDSAVYFCASGLGTGKTEDFFGNGTRLTVT.

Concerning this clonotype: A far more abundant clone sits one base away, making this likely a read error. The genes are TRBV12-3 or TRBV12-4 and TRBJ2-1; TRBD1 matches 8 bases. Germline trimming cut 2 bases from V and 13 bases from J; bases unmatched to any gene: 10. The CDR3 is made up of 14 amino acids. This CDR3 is CASSLWTGQETQFF. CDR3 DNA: TGTGCCAGCAGTTTATGGACAGGGCAAGAGACCCAGTTCTTC.

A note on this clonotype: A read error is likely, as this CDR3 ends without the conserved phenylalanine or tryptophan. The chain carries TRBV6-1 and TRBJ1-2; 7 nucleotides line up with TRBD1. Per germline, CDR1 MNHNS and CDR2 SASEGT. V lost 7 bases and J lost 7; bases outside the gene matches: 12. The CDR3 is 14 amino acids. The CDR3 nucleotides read TGTGCCAGCATCCCGGTACAGGGGTATGGTGGCTACACCTCC. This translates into CASIPVQGYGGYTS.